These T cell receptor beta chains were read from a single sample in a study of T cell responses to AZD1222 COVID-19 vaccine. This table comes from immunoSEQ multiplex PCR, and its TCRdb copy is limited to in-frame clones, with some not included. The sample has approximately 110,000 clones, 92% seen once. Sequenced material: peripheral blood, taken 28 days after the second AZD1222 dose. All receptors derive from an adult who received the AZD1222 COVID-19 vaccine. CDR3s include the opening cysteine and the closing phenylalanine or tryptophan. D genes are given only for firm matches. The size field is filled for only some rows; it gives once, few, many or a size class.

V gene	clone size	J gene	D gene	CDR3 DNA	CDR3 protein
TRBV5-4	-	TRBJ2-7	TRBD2	TGTGCCAGCCGTTCATTGGGACTAGCGGGAGTATCCGAGCAGTACTTC	CASRSLGLAGVSEQYF
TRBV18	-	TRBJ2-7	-	TGTGCCAGCTCACCATCCGGCAGCTCCTACGAGCAGTACTTC	CASSPSGSSYEQYF
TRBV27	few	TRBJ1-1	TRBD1	TGTGCCAGCAGTCGCGGCCTCGGACAGGGTTGGGCGGAAAACACTGAAGCTTTCTTT	CASSRGLGQGWAENTEAFF
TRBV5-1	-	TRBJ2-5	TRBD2	TGCGCCAGCAGCTTTGGGACTAATCAAGAGACCCAGTACTTC	CASSFGTNQETQYF
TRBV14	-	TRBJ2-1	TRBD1	TGTGCCAGCAGCCCCAACCGGGACAGTAATGAGCAGTTCTTC	CASSPNRDSNEQFF
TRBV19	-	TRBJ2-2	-	TGTGCCAGTAGTATAGTGGGGATTACCGGGGAGCTGTTTTTT	CASSIVGITGELFF
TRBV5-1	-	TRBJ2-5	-	TGCGCCAGCAGCATGTTTCAAGAGACCCAGTACTTC	CASSMFQETQYF
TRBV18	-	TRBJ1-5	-	TGTGCCAGCTCGGCCGGGCAGGGTCAGCCCCAGCATTTT	CASSAGQGQPQHF
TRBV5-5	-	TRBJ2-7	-	TGTGCCAGCAGTCAGGACGGATCCTACGAGCAGTACTTC	CASSQDGSYEQYF
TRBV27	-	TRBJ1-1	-	TGTGCCAGCAGTTTATGGACAGACACTGAAGCTTTCTTT	CASSLWTDTEAFF
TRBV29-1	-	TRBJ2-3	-	TGCAGCGTTGAAGACATGGGCAGACGCACAGATACGCAGTATTTT	CSVEDMGRRTDTQYF
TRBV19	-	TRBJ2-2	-	TGTGCCAGTAGTCTGCTGGGGCAGCTTCAAGGGCTGTTTTTT	CASSLLGQLQGLFF
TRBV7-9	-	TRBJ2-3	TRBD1	TGTGCCAGCAGCCCCGGGACAGGGGGACCAGATACGCAGTATTTT	CASSPGTGGPDTQYF
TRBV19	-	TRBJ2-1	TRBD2	TGTGCCACCGGGCTAGCGGGAGTAGATGAGCAGTTCTTC	CATGLAGVDEQFF
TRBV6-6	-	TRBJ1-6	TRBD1	TGTGCCACCACCGGATCGAGACAGGGGAATTCACCCCTCCACTTT	CATTGSRQGNSPLHF
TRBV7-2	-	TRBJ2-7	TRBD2	TGTGCCAGCAGCTTAGAAGGTAGCGGGAGCTACGAGCAGTACTTC	CASSLEGSGSYEQYF
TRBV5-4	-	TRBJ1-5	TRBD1	TGTGCCAGCAGCTTGGGAGGGGGCGCCGGACAGCCCCAGCATTTT	CASSLGGGAGQPQHF
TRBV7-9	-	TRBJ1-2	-	TGTGCCAGCACCCCTCGAGGCCAGACCAACTATGGCTACACCTTC	CASTPRGQTNYGYTF
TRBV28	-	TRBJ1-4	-	TGTGCCAGCAGTTTGAGGACAGCGTCTAATGAAAAACTGTTTTTT	CASSLRTASNEKLFF
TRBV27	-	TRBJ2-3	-	TGTGCCAGCAGTTTCTCTAGGACGTTACTCACAGATACGCAGTATTTT	CASSFSRTLLTDTQYF
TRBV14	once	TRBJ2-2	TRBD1	TGTGCCAGCAGTCTGACAGGGCGGAGCACCGGGGAGCTGTTTTTT	CASSLTGRSTGELFF
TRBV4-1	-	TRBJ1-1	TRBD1	TGCGCCAGCAGCCAGGTACAGGGGCCAGCTTTCTTT	CASSQVQGPAFF
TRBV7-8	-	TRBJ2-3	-	TGTGCCAGCAGGGAAGGCGGTTTTAGGGGGAGGGCCCCAGATACGCAGTATTTT	CASREGGFRGRAPDTQYF
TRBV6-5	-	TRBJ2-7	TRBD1	TGTGCCAGCAGAAATACCGGGACAGGGGTCTACGAGCAGTACTTC	CASRNTGTGVYEQYF
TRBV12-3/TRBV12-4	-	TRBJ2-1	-	TGTGCCAGCGGGTTGTTGACGGTAGATGAGCAGTTCTTC	CASGLLTVDEQFF
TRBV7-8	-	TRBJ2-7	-	TGTGCCAGCAGCTCCCCTTGGGAGAACGAACGCGAGCAGTACTTC	CASSSPWENEREQYF
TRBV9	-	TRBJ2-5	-	TGTGCCAGCAGCGCAGCAGGGGGGGAGACCCAGTACTTC	CASSAAGGETQYF
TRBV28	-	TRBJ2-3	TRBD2	TGTGCCATCTCTAGCGGGGGGGCCGAGGCAGATACGCAGTATTTT	CAISSGGAEADTQYF
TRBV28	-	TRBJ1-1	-	TGTGCCAGCAGTCGGTTGGGTTCTTCTGGAGCTTTCTTT	CASSRLGSSGAFF
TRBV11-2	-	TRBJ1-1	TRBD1	TGTGCCAGCAGCTTTGGACAGGGGATCACTGAAGCTTTCTTT	CASSFGQGITEAFF
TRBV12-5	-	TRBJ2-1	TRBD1	TGTGCTAGTGGCCCCGGGACAGACGACAATGAGCAGTTCTTC	CASGPGTDDNEQFF
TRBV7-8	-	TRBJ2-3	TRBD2	TGTGCCAGCAGCTTCATGGTAGCGGGGGGAATAGATACGCAGTATTTT	CASSFMVAGGIDTQYF
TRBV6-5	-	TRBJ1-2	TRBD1	TGTGCCAGCAGCAAAGGGGGCGGTAACTATGGCTACACCTTC	CASSKGGGNYGYTF
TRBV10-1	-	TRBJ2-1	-	TGCGCCAGCAGTGAGGCCGACAGCACAAATGAGCAGTTCTTC	CASSEADSTNEQFF
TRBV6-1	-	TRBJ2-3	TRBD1	TGTGCCAGCAGTGAGACAGGGGTCACAGATACGCAGTATTTT	CASSETGVTDTQYF
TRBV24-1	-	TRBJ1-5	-	TGTGCCACCCGCGGACAGAATAGCAATCAGCCCCAGCATTTT	CATRGQNSNQPQHF
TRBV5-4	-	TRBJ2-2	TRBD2	TGTGCCAGCAGTCAGGGACTAGTAATTGAGGAGCTGTTTTTT	CASSQGLVIEELFF
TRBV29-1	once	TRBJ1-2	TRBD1	TGCAGCGTTGAACCCGAGACAGGGGGAGGTAGCTATGGCTACACCTTC	CSVEPETGGGSYGYTF
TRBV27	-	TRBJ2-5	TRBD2	TGTGCCAGCAGTTTGAGGGTAGCGGGAGGGCCTGGGACCCAGTACTTC	CASSLRVAGGPGTQYF
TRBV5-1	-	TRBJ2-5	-	TGCGCCAGCAGCTTGAGTCCTTCAGGGCAAGAGACCCAGTACTTC	CASSLSPSGQETQYF
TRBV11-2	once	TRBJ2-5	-	TGTGCCAGCAGCTTAGAGGGGACCCAGTACTTC	CASSLEGTQYF
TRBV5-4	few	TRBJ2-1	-	TGTGCCAGCAGCGGGGGGCTGAGGACAGAGAACAATGAGCAGTTCTTC	CASSGGLRTENNEQFF
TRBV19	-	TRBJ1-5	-	TGTGCCAGTAGTATTATCAGGGGCGCGAGCAATCAGCCCCAGCATTTT	CASSIIRGASNQPQHF
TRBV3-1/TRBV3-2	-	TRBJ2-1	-	TGTGCCAGCAGCCAAGATCTTAGGGGCGGGGATGAGCAGTTCTTC	CASSQDLRGGDEQFF
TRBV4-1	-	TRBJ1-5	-	TGCGCCAGCAGCGTCTCCGGGGTCAATAGCAATCAGCCCCAGCATTTT	CASSVSGVNSNQPQHF
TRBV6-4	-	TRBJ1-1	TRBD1	TGTGCCAGCAGTGACTCGTATCGACAGGGTAGGAAGACTGAAGCTTTCTTT	CASSDSYRQGRKTEAFF
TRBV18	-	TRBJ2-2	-	TGTGCCAGCTCACTGTCTAGTTCCACCGGGGAGCTGTTTTTT	CASSLSSSTGELFF
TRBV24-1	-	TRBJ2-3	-	TGTGCCACCAGTGATTTAGGCCAAAGCACAGATACGCAGTATTTT	CATSDLGQSTDTQYF
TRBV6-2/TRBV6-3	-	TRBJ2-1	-	TGTGCCAGCAGTTACCAACCCGCTAGTTCGTCCTACAATGAGCAGTTCTTC	CASSYQPASSSYNEQFF
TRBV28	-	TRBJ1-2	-	TGTGCAGTGGCCCCGGGGGTCGGCTACACCTTC	CAVAPGVGYTF